Listed below are T cell receptor beta chains from one sample, sequenced in a study of T cell repertoires in cytomegalovirus infection. No antigen has been identified for these receptors. TCRdb recomputed calls from the reads with MiXCR, one row per CDR3 protein. The repertoire holds around 100,000 distinct CDR3 sequences, around 45% seen once, with about three quarters in the top ten. The sequences come from CD8+ T cells from cultured PBMCs, collected from culture after CMV antigen stimulation. The receptor source for this set is a human donor in good health (CMV status not recorded). Some clones in this sample may be carry-over from other donors' samples. Each CDR3 is given with its conserved first and last residue. The D gene is left open where the match is weak. Size values are once, few and many counts, or a class for expanded clones, and some rows have none.

v_call,j_call,clone_size,d_call,cdr3_aa,cdr3_nt
TRBV9,TRBJ2-3,few,NA,CASSGGTKGDGTDTQYF,TGTGCCAGCAGCGGTGGGACTAAGGGGGACGGCACAGATACGCAGTATTTT
TRBV7-2,TRBJ2-3,many,TRBD2,CASSSTRLAGGPGDTQYF,TGTGCCAGCAGCTCCACCCGGTTAGCGGGGGGGCCGGGAGATACGCAGTATTTT
TRBV7-3,TRBJ2-1,few,NA,CASSLDGQGNEQFF,TGTGCCAGCAGCTTAGACGGACAAGGGAATGAGCAGTTCTTC
TRBV6-5,TRBJ1-5,many,TRBD1,CASSPGQGAGQPQHF,TGTGCCAGCAGCCCTGGACAGGGGGCGGGTCAGCCCCAGCATTTT
TRBV7-8,TRBJ2-3,many,NA,CASSTDPDTQYF,TGTGCCAGCAGCACCGACCCAGATACGCAGTATTTT
TRBV19,TRBJ1-2,NA,TRBD1,CASSLGGGGYTF,TGTGCCAGTAGTTTAGGGGGCGGCGGCTACACCTTC
TRBV29-1,TRBJ2-1,NA,NA,CSVPMGGNEQFF,TGCAGCGTTCCGATGGGGGGAAATGAGCAGTTCTTC
TRBV7-9,TRBJ1-2,NA,NA,CASSLLGEGGYTF,TGTGCCAGCAGCTTATTGGGAGAGGGAGGCTACACCTTC
TRBV5-6,TRBJ2-1,many,NA,CASSWGQGLSNEQFF,TGTGCCAGCAGCTGGGGACAAGGTTTAAGCAATGAGCAGTTCTTC
TRBV4-1,TRBJ2-2,few,NA,CASSQVWDTGELFF,TGCGCCAGCAGCCAAGTTTGGGACACCGGGGAGCTGTTTTTT
TRBV4-3,TRBJ2-7,NA,TRBD1,CASSQEPRDSTYEQYF,TGCGCCAGCAGCCAAGAACCACGGGACAGCACCTACGAGCAGTACTTC
TRBV19,TRBJ2-2,NA,TRBD1,CASRLWDRGHTGELFF,TGTGCCAGTAGGTTGTGGGACAGGGGACACACCGGGGAGCTGTTTTTT
TRBV28,TRBJ1-1,NA,TRBD1,CASSSSRTGGMNTEAFF,TGTGCCAGCAGTTCAAGCCGGACAGGGGGAATGAACACTGAAGCTTTCTTT
TRBV29-1,TRBJ2-7,NA,TRBD1,CSVGDRGYEQYF,TGCAGCGTTGGGGACAGGGGATACGAGCAGTACTTC
TRBV6-2/TRBV6-3,TRBJ1-1,many,NA,CASSYTVGASINEAFF,TGTGCCAGCAGTTACACCGTGGGGGCAAGTATAAATGAAGCTTTCTTT
TRBV27,TRBJ2-3,NA,NA,CASSFGAGTQYF,TGTGCCAGCAGTTTCGGCGCGGGCACGCAGTATTTT